This record covers a single TCR beta chain. Trimming cost V 1 base and J 13 bases, with 13 bases left between them. CDR1 is GTSNPN, CDR2 SVGIG, per germline (reference sequence). CDR3 length equals 11 residues. The data were obtained in a study of blood T cell repertoires in COVID-19. Within 2 weeks of study entry, exposed participants had contacted a PCR-confirmed or clinician-diagnosed COVID-19 case. The repertoire was sequenced with immunoSEQ multiplex PCR; TCRdb's copy has only in-frame clones and lacks some. The sample consists of around 250,000 clones, around 93% of them appearing once. The sequenced material came from PBMCs or T cells enriched from blood (not recorded which). The sequence was collected from a man aged 40-55 years who had been exposed to COVID-19. V and J are TRBV30 and TRBJ1-2; no clear D gene. The CDR3 protein is CAWSGMRTGTF. CDR3 sequence (DNA): TGTGCCTGGAGTGGAATGAGGACTGGCACCTTC. The entire variable domain, with the rest obtained from reference TRBV30 and TRBJ1-2, is as follows: SQTIHQWPATLVQPVGSPLSLECTVEGTSNPNLYWYRQAAGRGLQLLFYSVGIGQISSEVPQNLSASRPQDRQFILSSKKLLLSDSGFYLCAWSGMRTGTFGSGTRLTVV.